Below are 24 T cell receptor beta chains sequenced from a single sample in a study of CD8 T cells in Susac syndrome (dated by TCRdb to about 2019). The library relied on the immunoSEQ multiplex PCR assay. RNA was extracted using the RNeasy kit, and 0.5 to 1 microgram was reverse transcribed with random hexamers. The public reads were quality trimmed at Q25 with fastp and then assembled into clones with MiXCR by TCRdb, keeping productive beta chains. Every CDR3 protein is listed once, alongside the most common genes and DNA of its rows. This sample comprises 300,000 or so distinct CDR3 sequences, 90% to 95% of them detected only once. The ten most abundant clones make up less than 0.08% of the sample. Input material: CD4+ T cells from PBMCs. Receptors originate from a human donor with multiple sclerosis.

This chain links TRBV30 with TRBJ1-2; the D is unclear. The germline gives CDR1 GTSNPN, CDR2 SVGIG (reference sequence). CDR3 length: 14 residues. Trimming took off 0 bases at V and 5 bases at J, with 13 bases between the two ends. Written as DNA, the CDR3 is TGTGCCTGGAGTGTTGGCGGAAGCGTTTATGGCTACACCTTC. This codes for CAWSVGGSVYGYTF.

This chain uses TRBV10-3 with TRBJ1-1; tentatively, D is TRBD1 (6 bases). Per germline, CDR1 ENHRY and CDR2 SYGVKD. There are 12 residues in the CDR3. V gave up 8 bases and J gave up 2 bases, with 9 bases separating them. This chain's CDR3 is CAIRDINTEAFF. Here the CDR3 DNA reads TGTGCCATCCGGGACATAAACACTGAAGCTTTCTTT.

This clonotype was seen a single time. The CDR3 sequence is CASSQGRDQTGSSSGANVLTF. The CDR3 region has the DNA TGTGCCAGCAGCCAGGGTCGGGACCAGACAGGGAGCAGCTCTGGGGCCAACGTCCTGACTTTC. The chain couples TRBV11-1 to TRBJ2-6; 7 bases agree with TRBD1. Germline V lookup: CDR1 SGHAT, CDR2 FQDESV (reference sequence). Trimming removed 5 bases from V and 0 bases from J; junction bases left unmatched: 19. This CDR3 spans 21 amino acids.

The chain joins TRBV9 to TRBJ2-1; D is possibly TRBD1 or TRBD2 (6 bases each). CDR3 length: 15 residues. The ends were cut back, 4 bases at V and 4 bases at J, with 15 bases in the middle. The germline CDR1 and CDR2 sequences are SGDLS and YYNGEE. This CDR3 reads CASSPLGGGYNEQFF. CDR3 bases: TGTGCCAGCAGCCCATTGGGGGGCGGATACAATGAGCAGTTCTTC.

V usage is TRBV5-6 and J usage is TRBJ2-7, with D possibly TRBD2 on 5 matching bases. The CDR3 contains 15 residues. The V end was cut by 0 bases, the J end by 0 bases, with 10 bases between. Germline loops: CDR1 SGHDT, CDR2 YYEEEE. DNA for the CDR3: TGTGCCAGCAGCTTGGGGCTAGCCCCCTCCTACGAGCAGTACTTC. Its translation: CASSLGLAPSYEQYF.

The V call is TRBV12-3 or TRBV12-4, the J call TRBJ1-6, with D unclear. The CDR3 totals 14 residues. Trimming took 1 base from V and 8 from J, leaving 9 bases between them. The DNA for the CDR3 is TGTGCCAGCAGTTTAGAAACGTCGGATTCACCCCTCCACTTT. Translating gives CASSLETSDSPLHF.

The chain combines TRBV30 with TRBJ1-1, with D possibly matching TRBD1 (5 bases). The CDR3 loop spans 13 amino acids. From germline, CDR1 is GTSNPN and CDR2 SVGIG (reference sequence). V lost 1 base and J lost 4, with 10 bases in between. The CDR3 protein is CAWSATGTTEAFF. The DNA of the CDR3 is TGTGCCTGGAGTGCAACAGGTACCACTGAAGCTTTCTTT.

This clonotype was seen a single time. The chain carries TRBV4-2 and TRBJ2-7, with TRBD1 matching 11 bases. The V gene's germline CDR1 is LGHNA and CDR2 YNFKEQ. The CDR3 runs 15 residues. V gave up 4 bases and J gave up 3 bases; unmatched junction bases: 5. The CDR3 bases are TGTGCCAGCAGCCTAGGGACAGGGGGTATCTACGAGCAGTACTTC. This codes for CASSLGTGGIYEQYF.

The genes are TRBV4-3 and TRBJ2-7, with D unresolved. Trimming pared 0 bases from V and 3 bases from J, leaving 9 bases between. CDR1 LGHNA and CDR2 YSLEER come from the germline V gene. The CDR3 spans 14 residues. CDR3: CASSQDLGYYEQYF. DNA of the CDR3: TGCGCCAGCAGCCAAGATCTAGGCTACTACGAGCAGTACTTC.

The genes are TRBV19 and TRBJ2-2, with a tentative D call TRBD2 (6 bases). The CDR3 is 16 amino acids. Germline V lookup: CDR1 LNHDA, CDR2 SQIVND (reference sequence). V was cut by 2 bases and J by 7 bases, with 17 bases left in between. The CDR3 DNA follows: TGTGCCAGTAGTATACAGGGACTTCCGCTGGGCGGGGAGCTGTTTTTT. Protein sequence: CASSIQGLPLGGELFF.

The V call is TRBV6-1, the J call TRBJ1-1, with D uncertain. Deletions cut 5 bases from V and 1 base from J, with 17 bases between. The CDR3 runs 16 residues. The germline gives CDR1 MNHNS, CDR2 SASEGT. In DNA, the CDR3 is TGTGCCAGCAGTCCGCGCGGAACCTCCGGGAACACTGAAGCTTTCTTT. Its protein is CASSPRGTSGNTEAFF.

The CDR3: CASSSGVGNQPQHF. The CDR3 bases are TGTGCCAGCAGCTCAGGGGTAGGCAATCAGCCCCAGCATTTT. The chain recombines TRBV6-6 with TRBJ1-5; tentative D call: TRBD1 (6 bases). V was shortened by 6 bases and J by 2 bases, with 11 bases between the two germline ends. Germline V gene sequence: CDR1 MNHNY, CDR2 SVGAGI (reference sequence). This CDR3 spans 14 amino acids.

Only one count was recorded for this clonotype. The chain combines TRBV20-1 with TRBJ2-1, with TRBD2 identical over 10 bases. V dropped 3 bases and J dropped 3; count of bases not matched to a gene: 2. CDR3 length equals 14 residues. CDR1 and CDR2 from the germline V gene are DFQATT and SNEGSKA (reference sequence). The CDR3 nucleotides read TGCAGTGCTAGCTTAGCGGGGGGCTACAATGAGCAGTTCTTC. Amino acid sequence: CSASLAGGYNEQFF.

The V gene is TRBV11-3, the J gene TRBJ2-5, with D possibly being TRBD1 (5 bases). The germline gives CDR1 SGHNT, CDR2 YENEEA. The CDR3 is 14 amino acids. Trimming removed 5 bases from V and 2 bases from J, with 12 bases in between. CDR3 protein: CASSTRQKQETQYF. The CDR3 region has the DNA TGTGCCAGCAGCACGCGACAGAAGCAAGAGACCCAGTACTTC.

This chain links TRBV19 with TRBJ1-6, with D perhaps TRBD1 (6 bases). The V gene's germline CDR1 is LNHDA and CDR2 SQIVND (reference sequence). Trimming cost V 5 bases and J 7 bases, with 12 bases left between them. The CDR3 length is 14 residues. DNA for the CDR3: TGTGCCAGTAGTCCCCCAGGGGCGAATTCACCCCTCCACTTT. This translates into CASSPPGANSPLHF.

The J gene is TRBJ2-5, the V gene TRBV9, with a possible D match to TRBD1 (6 bases). The CDR3 spans 15 residues. In germline, CDR1 is SGDLS, CDR2 YYNGEE. V lost 1 base and J lost 2, with 12 bases in between. CDR3 region: CASSVREGGQETQYF. CDR3 DNA sequence: TGTGCCAGCAGCGTACGAGAAGGGGGTCAAGAGACCCAGTACTTC.

The chain employs TRBV3-1 and TRBJ2-3; D is unresolved. CDR1 LGHDT and CDR2 YNNKEL come from the germline V gene (reference sequence). The CDR3 consists of 14 residues. Trimming pared 4 bases from V and 1 base from J, leaving 9 bases between. This chain's CDR3 is CASSPRSGTDTQYF. In nucleotides, the CDR3 is TGTGCCAGCAGCCCCAGGAGCGGCACAGATACGCAGTATTTT.

The chain uses TRBV3-1 and TRBJ2-2; a weak D match, TRBD2 (6 bases). The length of the CDR3 is 16 residues. CDR1 and CDR2 (germline): LGHDT, YNNKEL (reference sequence). The V end lost 2 bases, the J end lost 4 bases, and 14 bases lay between the germline ends. The CDR3 is CASSQRLEGITGELFF. CDR3 sequence (DNA): TGTGCCAGCAGCCAACGGTTGGAGGGTATCACCGGGGAGCTGTTTTTT.

This clonotype was recorded once. CDR3 in DNA: TGCGCCAGCAGCGCCGGGACAGGGGGAGGCTTCTCTAGCACAGATACGCAGTATTTT. Translated: CASSAGTGGGFSSTDTQYF. The rearrangement joins TRBV5-1 to TRBJ2-3; 11 positions agree with TRBD1. CDR3 size: 19 residues. The germline CDR1 and CDR2 sequences are SGHRS and YFSETQ. The V and J ends lost 4 bases and 0 bases, in that order; junction bases with no gene match: 13.

V is TRBV20-1 and J is TRBJ2-5; D possibly corresponds to TRBD1 (5 bases). Germline CDR1 and CDR2: DFQATT and SNEGSKA (reference sequence). V was pared by 4 bases and J by 5 bases, with 14 bases between. The length of the CDR3 is 13 residues. The CDR3 nucleotides are TGCAGTGCTACAGTCCAGGGTGGGGAGACCCAGTACTTC. Protein sequence: CSATVQGGETQYF.

This clonotype was seen ten or more times. The junction departs from germline at one end; a sequencing error may be responsible. This chain links TRBV5-1 with TRBJ2-5, with 8 bases fitting TRBD2. The V gene's germline CDR1 is SGHRS and CDR2 YFSETQ. The length of the CDR3 is 14 residues. The CDR3 DNA follows: TGTGCTAGCAGCTTGGCGGGGGGCCAAGAGACCCAGTACTTC. This gives the protein CASSLAGGQETQYF.

The chain joins TRBV20-1 to TRBJ2-3, with TRBD2 matching 8 bases. The ends lost 3 bases at V and 0 bases at J; junction bases unmatched: 14. The germline gives CDR1 DFQATT, CDR2 SNEGSKA (reference sequence). The CDR3 consists of 18 residues. The CDR3 coding sequence is TGCAGTGCTAGCTCAGCGGGAGACCCAAGGACTAGCACAGATACGCAGTATTTT. This codes for CSASSAGDPRTSTDTQYF.

This clonotype was seen a few times. The rearrangement links TRBV5-4 to TRBJ1-1; D gene ambiguous. Germline V gives CDR1 SGHNT, CDR2 YYREEE (reference sequence). The germline V and J ends were trimmed by 0 bases and 3 bases, with 6 bases remaining between them. This CDR3 has 13 residues. The CDR3 loop is CASSLDSYTEAFF. CDR3 coding DNA: TGTGCCAGCAGCTTGGACAGCTACACTGAAGCTTTCTTT.

The rearrangement joins TRBV7-2 to TRBJ1-5; D gene uncertain. The germline V gene has CDR1 SGHTA and CDR2 FQGNSA. The CDR3 extends over 14 amino acids. Deletions cut 5 bases from V and 0 bases from J, with 8 bases between. DNA of the CDR3: TGTGCCAGCAGCCCCAACCATAGCAATCAGCCCCAGCATTTT. It encodes CASSPNHSNQPQHF.